Below are 14 T cell receptor beta chains sequenced from a single sample in a study of cytomegalovirus exposure and HLA in healthy donors. Amplification used 60 Vbeta primers and 13 Jbeta primers. Only in-frame clones appear in the TCRdb table, and some are missing; sequencing was by immunoSEQ multiplex PCR. Of about 120,000 clones listed, roughly 70% are singletons. The sample was PBMCs. Receptors originate from a woman aged 40 to 50 in good health and CMV-seropositive.

V usage is TRBV7-9 and J usage is TRBJ1-2; TRBD1 matches at 8 bases. V shed 5 bases, J shed 5 bases, and the junction held 7 bases outside the gene matches. This CDR3 is 14 amino acids long. Germline CDR1 and CDR2: SEHNR and FQNEAQ (reference sequence). The CDR3 here is CASSRGTGTYGYTF. The CDR3 DNA sequence: TGTGCCAGCAGCCGGGGGACAGGAACATATGGCTACACCTTC. The full variable domain, its missing parts supplied by reference TRBV7-9 and TRBJ1-2, is DTGVSQNPRHKITKRGQNVTFRCDPISEHNRLYWYRQTLGQGPEFLTYFQNEAQLEKSRLLSDRFSAERPKGSFSTLEIQRTEQGDSAMYLCASSRGTGTYGYTFGSGTRLTVV.

J is TRBJ2-5 and V is TRBV7-2; 16 nucleotides agree with TRBD2. With 5 bases clipped from V and 5 bases from J, the junction kept 11 bases outside the gene matches. Germline V gives CDR1 SGHTA, CDR2 FQGNSA. This CDR3 has 18 amino acids. The chain's CDR3 is CASSPMGLAGGPWETQYF. CDR3 nucleotide sequence: TGTGCCAGCAGCCCAATGGGACTAGCGGGAGGGCCGTGGGAGACCCAGTACTTC.

This clone was observed a few times. CDR3 sequence (DNA): TGTGCCAGCAGCCTAACGGACAGGCCGCGGGAGACCCAGTACTTC. Residues: CASSLTDRPRETQYF. The rearrangement links TRBV11-2 to TRBJ2-5; 7 bases map to TRBD1. Germline V CDR1 and CDR2: SGHAT, FQNNGV. The CDR3 is 15 amino acids. The ends lost 5 bases at V and 5 bases at J; junction bases unmatched: 11.

The chain couples TRBV30 to TRBJ2-7; weak D call: TRBD1 (6 bases). V lost 4 bases and J 7 bases, leaving 20 bases between the germline ends. Looked up from germline, CDR1 is GTSNPN and CDR2 is SVGIG (reference sequence). There are 14 residues in the CDR3. The CDR3 sequence: CAWNRDTILGEQYF. DNA for the CDR3: TGTGCCTGGAACCGGGACACTATCTTGGGGGAGCAGTACTTC.

The CDR3 DNA reads as TGTGCCAGCAGCGTAGATCTAGCGGGAGGATACGAGCAGTACTTC. It is translated as CASSVDLAGGYEQYF. The V gene is TRBV9, the J gene TRBJ2-7; TRBD2 matches at 11 bases. The CDR3 extends over 15 amino acids. Germline V gene data show CDR1 as SGDLS and CDR2 as YYNGEE. The junction had 3 bases not matched to a gene; V was cut back by 0 bases and J by 4 bases.

The table lists this clone with a count of one. The chain links TRBV28 to TRBJ1-5; D is possibly TRBD1 (5 bases). CDR3 length: 16 amino acids. Germline-derived CDR1 and CDR2 are MDHEN and SYDVKM. Trimming took 3 bases from V and 2 from J, leaving 14 bases between them. DNA for the CDR3: TGTGCCAGCAGTTTTGGCGGGGCGCCTGGCAATCAGCCCCAGCATTTT. Amino acid sequence: CASSFGGAPGNQPQHF.

The V call is TRBV10-3, the J call TRBJ2-2, with 7 positions matching TRBD1. CDR1 ENHRY and CDR2 SYGVKD come from the germline V gene. V was pared by 3 bases and J by 0 bases, with 7 bases of the junction left unmatched. The CDR3 contains 17 residues. DNA for the CDR3: TGTGCCATCAGTGATAAGGGCCAGGGGGCGAACACCGGGGAGCTGTTTTTT. Residues: CAISDKGQGANTGELFF.

V is TRBV9 and J is TRBJ2-5; 13 bases agree with TRBD2. The CDR3 consists of 16 residues. Germline V lookup: CDR1 SGDLS, CDR2 YYNGEE. J gave up 1 base and V 2 bases, and 2 bases lay outside the gene matches. In DNA form, the CDR3 reads TGTGCCAGCAGCGTTGGGACTAGCGGGACCCAAGAGACCCAGTACTTC. This translates into CASSVGTSGTQETQYF.

The chain is built from TRBV10-3 and TRBJ2-3; 11 bases map to TRBD1. This CDR3 has 15 amino acids. V shed 6 bases, J shed 5 bases, and the junction held 7 bases outside the gene matches. Germline assignment: CDR1 ENHRY and CDR2 SYGVKD. CDR3 protein: CAIRLGQGEVDTQYF. DNA for the CDR3: TGTGCCATCAGGCTGGGACAGGGGGAGGTAGATACGCAGTATTTT.

CDR3 in DNA: TGCGCCAGCAGCCTTCAGGGAGGGTTCACTGAAGCTTTCTTT. As protein: CASSLQGGFTEAFF. The V gene is TRBV4-1, the J gene TRBJ1-1, with D possibly TRBD1 on 5 matching bases. Per germline, CDR1 MGHRA and CDR2 YSYEKL. The V end was cut by 4 bases, the J end by 4 bases, with 13 bases between. The CDR3 consists of 14 residues.

The J gene is TRBJ1-6, the V gene TRBV19, with D perhaps matching TRBD1 (6 bases). Trimming left V 1 base short and J 7 bases short, with 11 bases between. CDR3 length: 15 amino acids. Germline assignment: CDR1 LNHDA and CDR2 SQIVND (reference sequence). The CDR3: CASSIVGDINSPLHF. CDR3 in DNA: TGTGCCAGTAGTATAGTCGGGGACATCAATTCACCCCTCCACTTT. Full variable domain (missing parts from reference TRBV19 and TRBJ1-6): DGGITQSPKYLFRKEGQNVTLSCEQNLNHDAMYWYRQDPGQGLRLIYYSQIVNDFQKGDIAEGYSVSREKKESFPLTVTSAQKNPTAFYLCASSIVGDINSPLHFGNGTRLTVT.

J is TRBJ2-2 and V is TRBV5-4; D possibly corresponds to TRBD2 (7 bases). CDR1 and CDR2 (germline): SGHNT, YYREEE (reference sequence). The CDR3 length is 15 residues. Trimming took 1 base from V and 4 from J, leaving 11 bases between them. Here the CDR3 DNA reads TGTGCCAGCAGCTTGCGGGGGGCGAGCACCGGGGAGCTGTTTTTT. Its translation: CASSLRGASTGELFF.

The chain couples TRBV11-1 to TRBJ1-6, with a possible D match to TRBD1 (5 bases). CDR1 and CDR2 (germline): SGHAT, FQDESV (reference sequence). CDR3 size: 15 residues. V was clipped by 5 bases and J by 4 bases, with 12 bases between them. The DNA for the CDR3 is TGTGCCAGCAGCCCCACGGGGGAATATAATTCACCCCTCCACTTT. This gives the protein CASSPTGEYNSPLHF. Variable domain in full (rest from reference TRBV11-1 and TRBJ1-6): EAEVAQSPRYKITEKSQAVAFWCDPISGHATLYWYRQILGQGPELLVQFQDESVVDDSQLPKDRFSAERLKGVDSTLKIQPAELGDSAMYLCASSPTGEYNSPLHFGNGTRLTVT.

This clone was recorded once. This rearrangement joins TRBV6-5 to TRBJ2-7; TRBD1 agrees at 10 bases. The V gene end was trimmed by 6 bases and the J gene end by 5 bases; junction bases not matched to a gene: 4. Per germline, CDR1 MNHEY and CDR2 SVGAGI. This CDR3 is built from 13 residues. The DNA for the CDR3 is TGTGCCAGCAGGTGGACAGGGGGGGACGAGCAGTACTTC. Amino acids: CASRWTGGDEQYF.